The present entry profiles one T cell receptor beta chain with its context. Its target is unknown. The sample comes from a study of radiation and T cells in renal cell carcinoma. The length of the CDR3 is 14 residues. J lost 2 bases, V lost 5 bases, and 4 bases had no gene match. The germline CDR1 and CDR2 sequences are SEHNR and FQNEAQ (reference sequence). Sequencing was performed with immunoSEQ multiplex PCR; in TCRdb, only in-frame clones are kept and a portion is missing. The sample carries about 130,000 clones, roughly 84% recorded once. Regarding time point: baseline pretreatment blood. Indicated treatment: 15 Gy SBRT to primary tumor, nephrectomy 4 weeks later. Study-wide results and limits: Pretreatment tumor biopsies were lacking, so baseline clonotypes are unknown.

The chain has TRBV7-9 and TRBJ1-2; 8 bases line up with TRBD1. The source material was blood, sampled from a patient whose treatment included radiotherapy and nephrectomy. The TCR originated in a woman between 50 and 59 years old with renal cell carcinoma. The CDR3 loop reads CASSPRQGNYGYTF. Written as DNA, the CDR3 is TGTGCCAGCAGCCCGCGACAGGGGAACTATGGCTACACCTTC.